Given below is one TCR beta chain in context. Its antigen remains unidentified. A much larger clone lies a single base off, so this may be a read error. CDR3 length: 13 residues. Germline V CDR1 and CDR2: SEHNR, FQNEAQ (reference sequence). This entry is derived from a study of molecular identifiers for immune sequencing clone quantification. General study findings and limits: Whereas clones above 20 RNA copies held under 1% of naive-cell molecules, they held over 97% of effector molecules.

For bulk TCR libraries, previously described methods and listed TCR primers were used. TCRdb itself ran the PCR reads through MiXCR, one entry per CDR3 protein. Of around 470,000 distinct CDR3 sequences listed, 20% to 25% are singletons. This chain connects TRBV7-9 to TRBJ2-7; TRBD2 matches at 9 bases. The sequencing input was naive CD8+ T cells from blood, with Jurkat cell RNA spiked in. Subset meaning: FACS-sorted CD8+CD4-CCR7+CD45RA+ naive T cells. The sequence was obtained from a human donor in good health. Some libraries in this study had Jurkat cell RNA spiked in. This chain's CDR3 is CASSPGTSNEQHF. CDR3 nucleotide sequence: TGTGCCAGCAGCCCCGGGACTAGCAACGAGCAGCACTTC.